This T cell receptor beta chain comes out of a study of Ad26.COV2.S vaccination and SARS-CoV-2 variants. Study-wide context: Within the COV1001 Ad26.COV2.S trial arm, the donor was enrolled. The study, taken as a whole, reports: Placebo recipients had lower spike-specific TCR breadth than vaccine recipients. Those who received vaccine or placebo ended up with similar non-spike TCR breadth.

Treatment in this sample: about 20 received Ad26.COV2.S at low or high dose, single or two shots; 5 received placebo; per-sample allocation not given. Collection of samples fell on day 63 after the first vaccine or placebo injection. An adult aged 18-55 years in Boston served as the donor. Worth noting for this clone: Its target is unknown.

Method: immunoSEQ multiplex PCR; TCRdb's copy keeps in-frame clones and lacks some. The sample has around 450,000 clones, 75% to 95% seen once. This CDR3 comprises 22 residues. Germline values: CDR1 MRHNA, CDR2 SNTAGT. The trim removed 0 bases at V and 4 bases at J, leaving 20 bases unmatched. The TCR sequence derives from a person aged 18-60 years who received the Ad26.COV2.S COVID-19 vaccine or a placebo. The genes are TRBV6-4 and TRBJ2-7; TRBD2 aligns across 14 bases. This specimen consisted of peripheral blood, obtained in a trial of Ad26.COV2.S vaccine versus placebo. CDR3 residues: CASSDSIYKGLAGEKKGYEQYF. The CDR3 DNA sequence: TGTGCCAGCAGTGACTCTATTTACAAGGGACTAGCGGGAGAAAAAAAGGGGTACGAGCAGTACTTC.